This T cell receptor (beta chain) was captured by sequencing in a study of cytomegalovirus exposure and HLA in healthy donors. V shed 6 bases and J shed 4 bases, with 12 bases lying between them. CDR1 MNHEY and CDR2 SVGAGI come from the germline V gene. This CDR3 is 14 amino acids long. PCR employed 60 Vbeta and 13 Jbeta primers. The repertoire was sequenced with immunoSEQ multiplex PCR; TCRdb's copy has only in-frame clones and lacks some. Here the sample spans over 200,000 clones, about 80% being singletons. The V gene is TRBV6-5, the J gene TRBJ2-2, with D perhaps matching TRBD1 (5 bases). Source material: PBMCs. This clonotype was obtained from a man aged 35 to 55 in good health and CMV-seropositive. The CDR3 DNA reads TGTGCCAGCAGACGACAGAGATCCACCGGGGAGCTGTTTTTT. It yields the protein CASRRQRSTGELFF.